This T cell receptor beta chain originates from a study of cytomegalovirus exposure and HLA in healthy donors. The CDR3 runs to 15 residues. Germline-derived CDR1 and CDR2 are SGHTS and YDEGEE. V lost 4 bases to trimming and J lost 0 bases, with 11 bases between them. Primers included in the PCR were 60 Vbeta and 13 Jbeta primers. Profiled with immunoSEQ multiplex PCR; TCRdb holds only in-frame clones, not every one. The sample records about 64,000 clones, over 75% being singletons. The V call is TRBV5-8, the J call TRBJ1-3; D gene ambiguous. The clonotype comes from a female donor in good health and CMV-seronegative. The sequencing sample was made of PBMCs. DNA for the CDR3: TGTGCCAGCAGCGTGACATACACCTCTGGAAACACCATATATTTT. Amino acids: CASSVTYTSGNTIYF.